The clone carrying this T cell receptor (beta chain) is classed as medium-sized (0.01 to 0.1%). What it recognizes is unknown. Germline V gives CDR1 DFQATT, CDR2 SNEGSKA (reference sequence). This CDR3 has 16 amino acids. Trimming took off 1 base at V and 3 bases at J, with 16 bases between the two ends. Treatment of any kind had been given to no patient before thyroid surgery. TCRdb reanalyzed the PCR reads via MiXCR. The sample contains approximately 15,000 clones, approximately 20% of which appear only once. This entry belongs to a study of metastatic and nonmetastatic thyroid tumors. Background on the study: Repertoires from blood and tumor or nodule tissue of malignant and benign thyroid patients were compared.

Study-wide results and limits: The study reportedly found significantly higher TCR beta diversity in malignant thyroid tumors than benign nodules, in blood and tumor.

The V and J genes are TRBV20-1 and TRBJ2-1, with D possibly being TRBD2 (7 bases). The clonotype originates from a female donor with papillary thyroid cancer or a benign thyroid nodule (not recorded which). Some clones in this sample may be carry-over from other donors' samples. Sequencing input: blood. The CDR3, as DNA: TGCAGTGCTAGAGGGAAGGGGGGGAGAATCTACAATGAGCAGTTCTTC. Amino acid sequence: CSARGKGGRIYNEQFF.